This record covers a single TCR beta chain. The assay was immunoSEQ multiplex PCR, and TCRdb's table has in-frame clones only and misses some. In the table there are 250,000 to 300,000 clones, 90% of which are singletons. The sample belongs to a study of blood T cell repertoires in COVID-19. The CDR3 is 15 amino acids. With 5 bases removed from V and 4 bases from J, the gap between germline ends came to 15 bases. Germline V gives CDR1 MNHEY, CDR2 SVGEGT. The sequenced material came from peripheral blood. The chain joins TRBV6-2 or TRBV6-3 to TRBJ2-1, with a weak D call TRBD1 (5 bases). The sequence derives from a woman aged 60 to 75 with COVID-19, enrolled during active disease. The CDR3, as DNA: TGTGCCAGCAGTACCTCGGTGGGGCCTTACAATGAGCAGTTCTTC. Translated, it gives CASSTSVGPYNEQFF.